One sample yielded the 17 T cell receptor beta chains listed below, sequenced in a study of cytomegalovirus exposure and HLA in healthy donors. Amplification used 60 Vbeta primers and 13 Jbeta primers. Here immunoSEQ multiplex PCR was the method, and the copy in TCRdb shows in-frame clones only, minus some. Counted here are about 150,000 clones, roughly 80% occurring once; the ten biggest clones make up 2.4%. Specimen: PBMCs. The receptor set was obtained from a male donor in good health and CMV-seronegative.

The J gene is TRBJ2-7, the V gene TRBV10-3; D is unresolved. Looked up from germline, CDR1 is ENHRY and CDR2 is SYGVKD. This CDR3 region has 12 residues. V lost 2 bases and J 0 bases, leaving 2 bases between the germline ends. Written as DNA, the CDR3 is TGTGCCATCAGTGAGCTCTCCTACGAGCAGTACTTC. Translating gives CAISELSYEQYF.

V is TRBV7-6 and J is TRBJ1-3, with D perhaps matching TRBD1 (6 bases). Trimming stripped 5 bases from V and 1 base from J, with 12 bases between. This CDR3 is built from 15 residues. CDR1 and CDR2 (germline): SGHVS, FNYEAQ. The CDR3 coding sequence is TGTGCCAGCAGCGCGGGCAGGGGATCTGGAAACACCATATATTTT. It encodes CASSAGRGSGNTIYF.

On this clone: A junction end diverges from the germline sequence, so it may reflect a read error. Other DNA sequences of this sample code for an identical CDR3. The chain recombines TRBV5-1 with TRBJ1-1, with 7 bases matching TRBD1. CDR3 size: 14 residues. CDR1 is SGHRS and CDR2 is YFSETQ in the germline V gene. This chain's CDR3 is CASSLSGQNTEAFF. CDR3 DNA sequence: TGCGCCAGCAGCTTGTCGGGACAGAACACTGAAGCCTTCTTT.

This clone was found a few times. The V and J genes are TRBV6-5 and TRBJ1-6, with 9 bases fitting TRBD1. The CDR3 consists of 15 residues. Germline CDR1 reads MNHEY; CDR2 reads SVGAGI. Trimming removed 2 bases from V and 8 bases from J; junction bases left unmatched: 4. CDR3 sequence (DNA): TGTGCCAGCAGTTACAGAGGACAGGGGTATTCACCCCTCCACTTT. This sequence encodes CASSYRGQGYSPLHF.

There are a few counts of this clone. DNA of the CDR3: TGTGCCAGCAGTCCTGACAGATACTCCTACGAGCAGTACTTC. The encoded protein is CASSPDRYSYEQYF. The chain joins TRBV7-6 to TRBJ2-7; maybe TRBD1 (5 bases). The germline CDR1 and CDR2 sequences are SGHVS and FNYEAQ. V lost 6 bases to trimming and J lost 0 bases, with 12 bases between them. CDR3 length: 14 residues.

This clone has a handful of counts. The CDR3 DNA is TGTGCCACCAACGAAAGACAGGGGCAGGGAGGCTACGAGCAGTACTTC. Its protein product is CATNERQGQGGYEQYF. The chain combines TRBV10-3 with TRBJ2-7; 8 bases fit TRBD1. The CDR3 sequence is 16 residues long. The ends lost 10 bases at V and 3 bases at J; junction bases unmatched: 17. Germline V gene sequence: CDR1 ENHRY, CDR2 SYGVKD.

The chain couples TRBV10-3 to TRBJ2-7, with 9 bases matching TRBD1. Germline CDR1 is ENHRY and CDR2 is SYGVKD. The ends lost 3 bases at V and 1 base at J; junction bases unmatched: 4. This CDR3 comprises 15 residues. The CDR3 is CAISDPGQGSYEQYF. The CDR3 DNA reads TGTGCCATCAGTGACCCGGGACAGGGTTCCTACGAGCAGTACTTC.

Turning to this clone: The junction departs from the called germline gene at one end, perhaps through a read error. The chain is built from TRBV2 and TRBJ1-2; D gene uncertain. The CDR3 is made up of 14 amino acids. Per the germline V gene, CDR1 is SNHLY and CDR2 is FYNNEI. CDR3 DNA sequence: TGTGCCAGCAGTGGATACGTAACCCACTATGGCTACCCCTTC. Its protein product is CASSGYVTHYGYPF.

V usage is TRBV27 and J usage is TRBJ2-7; D might be TRBD2 (6 bases). Germline assignment: CDR1 MNHEY and CDR2 SMNVEV (reference sequence). The CDR3 totals 13 residues. V was pared by 7 bases and J by 4 bases, with 14 bases between. The CDR3 region is CASTPRGGYEQYF. Written as DNA, the CDR3 is TGTGCCAGCACGCCCCGAGGAGGGTACGAGCAGTACTTC.

This sequence joins TRBV29-1 and TRBJ1-1; D uncertain. CDR3 length equals 15 residues. Trimming took off 4 bases at V and 0 bases at J, with 15 bases between the two ends. Germline CDR1 reads SQVTM; CDR2 reads ANQGSEA. CDR3 amino acids: CSVAPQEGMNTEAFF. The CDR3 DNA is TGCAGCGTTGCGCCGCAGGAGGGAATGAACACTGAAGCTTTCTTT.

The chain links TRBV6-6 to TRBJ2-2; 8 bases align to TRBD2. CDR1 is MNHNY and CDR2 is SVGAGI in the germline V gene (reference sequence). V lost 5 bases to trimming and J lost 5 bases; unmatched junction nucleotides: 7. This CDR3 spans 15 amino acids. The CDR3 loop is CASSHRGGGTGELFF. The CDR3 DNA reads as TGTGCCAGCAGTCACCGGGGGGGTGGGACCGGGGAGCTGTTTTTT.

This chain connects TRBV28 to TRBJ1-1; 7 bases are shared with TRBD1. This CDR3 is built from 16 residues. V lost 1 base to trimming and J lost 1 base; unmatched junction nucleotides: 6. Germline V lookup: CDR1 MDHEN, CDR2 SYDVKM. CDR3 bases: TGTGCCAGCAGTTTATCTCGAGGGACAGCGAACACTGAAGCTTTCTTT. This encodes CASSLSRGTANTEAFF.

This clone appeared a single time. The rearrangement links TRBV7-7 to TRBJ2-5; 10 positions match TRBD1. CDR3 length: 15 amino acids. V gave up 6 bases and J gave up 5 bases; unmatched junction bases: 9. Germline CDR1 SSHAT, CDR2 FNYEAQ (reference sequence). The CDR3 spells CASSVDRGLSETQYF. DNA for the CDR3: TGTGCCAGCAGTGTCGACAGGGGGCTGTCGGAGACCCAGTACTTC.

The gene calls are TRBV6-1 and TRBJ1-5; 8 bases map to TRBD1. The CDR3 loop spans 15 amino acids. V lost 4 bases, J lost 2 bases, and 4 bases stayed unmatched. CDR1 is MNHNS, CDR2 SASEGT, per germline. CDR3 DNA: TGTGCCAGCAGTGTTGACAGGGGTGGCAATCAGCCCCAGCATTTT. Translation: CASSVDRGGNQPQHF.

The chain employs TRBV7-2 and TRBJ1-6, with 8 bases fitting TRBD1. Germline V gene lookup returns CDR1 SGHTA and CDR2 FQGNSA. The J segment lost 10 bases and the V segment lost 5 bases, leaving 13 bases of the junction unmatched. This CDR3 has 16 residues. CDR3 loop: CASSPGTGPIGSPLHF. Here the CDR3 DNA reads TGTGCCAGCAGCCCTGGGACAGGTCCGATTGGGTCACCCCTCCACTTT.

This chain connects TRBV7-8 to TRBJ2-2, with 12 nucleotides matching TRBD2. Trimming cost V 5 bases and J 11 bases; bases outside gene matches: 6. This CDR3 comprises 14 residues. CDR1 SGHVS and CDR2 FQNEAQ come from the germline V gene. CDR3 in DNA: TGTGCCAGCAGCGACGGACTAGCGGGGTCTGAGCTGTTTTTT. The encoded protein is CASSDGLAGSELFF.

The chain uses TRBV19 and TRBJ2-7; 16 bases fit TRBD2. V shed 4 bases, J shed 2 bases, and the junction held 2 bases outside the gene matches. CDR1 and CDR2 from the germline V gene are LNHDA and SQIVND (reference sequence). CDR3 length equals 16 residues. The CDR3: CASSTGLAGGTYEQYF. In DNA form, the CDR3 reads TGTGCCAGTAGTACGGGACTAGCGGGAGGGACCTACGAGCAGTACTTC.